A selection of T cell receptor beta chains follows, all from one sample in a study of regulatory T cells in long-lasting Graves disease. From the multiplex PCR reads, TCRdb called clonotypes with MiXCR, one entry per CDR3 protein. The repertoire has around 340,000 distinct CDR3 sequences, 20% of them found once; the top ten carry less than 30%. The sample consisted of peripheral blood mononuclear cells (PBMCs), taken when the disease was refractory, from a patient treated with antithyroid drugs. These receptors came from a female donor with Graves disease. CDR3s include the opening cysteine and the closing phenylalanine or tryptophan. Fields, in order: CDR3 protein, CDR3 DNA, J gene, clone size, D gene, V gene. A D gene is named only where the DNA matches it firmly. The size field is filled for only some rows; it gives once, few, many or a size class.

CDR3aa: CASSQEKASGRTGELFF
CDR3nt: TGTGCCAGCAGCCAAGAAAAGGCTAGCGGGAGGACCGGGGAGCTGTTTTTT
j_gene: TRBJ2-2
abundance: few
d_gene: TRBD2
v_gene: TRBV3-1

CDR3aa: CSADRDTQYF
CDR3nt: TGCAGTGCCGACCGGGATACCCAGTACTTC
j_gene: TRBJ2-5
abundance: many
d_gene: -
v_gene: TRBV20-1

CDR3aa: CASRLAGEETQYF
CDR3nt: TGTGCCAGCAGGCTAGCGGGAGAAGAGACCCAGTACTTC
j_gene: TRBJ2-5
abundance: many
d_gene: TRBD2
v_gene: TRBV27

CDR3aa: CASSEAFRPLDSPLHF
CDR3nt: TGTGCCAGCAGTGAAGCGTTTCGGCCGTTGGATTCACCCCTCCACTTT
j_gene: TRBJ1-6
abundance: few
d_gene: -
v_gene: TRBV6-1

CDR3aa: CASNPGGNQETQYF
CDR3nt: TGTGCCAGCAACCCAGGGGGGAATCAAGAGACCCAGTACTTC
j_gene: TRBJ2-5
abundance: many
d_gene: -
v_gene: TRBV28

CDR3aa: CASSRSGGSYEQYF
CDR3nt: TGTGCCAGCAGTAGATCAGGGGGGTCCTACGAGCAGTACTTC
j_gene: TRBJ2-7
abundance: -
d_gene: -
v_gene: TRBV6-1

CDR3aa: CASSLASSFYEQYF
CDR3nt: TGTGCCAGCAGTTTAGCTTCCTCATTCTACGAGCAGTACTTC
j_gene: TRBJ2-7
abundance: many
d_gene: -
v_gene: TRBV28

CDR3aa: CASSQRGAGTGELFF
CDR3nt: TGTGCCAGCAGCCAACGGGGGGCGGGCACCGGGGAGCTGTTTTTT
j_gene: TRBJ2-2
abundance: -
d_gene: -
v_gene: TRBV3-1

CDR3aa: CASRLAGGTYNEQFF
CDR3nt: TGTGCCAGCAGGTTAGCGGGAGGAACCTACAATGAGCAGTTCTTC
j_gene: TRBJ2-1
abundance: -
d_gene: TRBD2
v_gene: TRBV6-1

CDR3aa: CASSYTGGPYEQYF
CDR3nt: TGTGCCAGCAGTTACACAGGGGGGCCCTACGAGCAGTACTTC
j_gene: TRBJ2-7
abundance: many
d_gene: TRBD1
v_gene: TRBV6-9

CDR3aa: CASSWAWGRENTGELFF
CDR3nt: TGTGCCAGCAGTTGGGCATGGGGGCGGGAGAACACCGGGGAGCTGTTTTTT
j_gene: TRBJ2-2
abundance: -
d_gene: -
v_gene: TRBV6-5

CDR3aa: CASRQGPGPLHYYEQYF
CDR3nt: TGTGCCAGCAGGCAGGGACCGGGGCCGCTCCATTACTACGAGCAGTACTTC
j_gene: TRBJ2-7
abundance: many
d_gene: -
v_gene: TRBV28

CDR3aa: CASSQVTDRAHGQYF
CDR3nt: TGCGCCAGCAGCCAAGTCACGGACAGGGCTCACGGGCAGTACTTC
j_gene: TRBJ2-7
abundance: few
d_gene: TRBD1
v_gene: TRBV2

CDR3aa: CTFQGRAQETQYF
CDR3nt: TGCACCTTTCAGGGCAGGGCGCAAGAGACCCAGTACTTC
j_gene: TRBJ2-5
abundance: many
d_gene: -
v_gene: TRBV20-1

CDR3aa: CASSSGRKYGYTF
CDR3nt: TGTGCCAGCAGTTCGGGACGGAAGTATGGCTACACCTTC
j_gene: TRBJ1-2
abundance: many
d_gene: -
v_gene: TRBV27

CDR3aa: CASTSGGSSTDTQYF
CDR3nt: TGTGCCAGCACCTCGGGGGGCTCCAGCACAGATACGCAGTATTTT
j_gene: TRBJ2-3
abundance: -
d_gene: -
v_gene: TRBV12-3/TRBV12-4

CDR3aa: CASSLAGRRYSPLHF
CDR3nt: TGCGCCAGCAGCTTGGCGGGACGGAGGTATTCACCCCTCCACTTT
j_gene: TRBJ1-6
abundance: many
d_gene: -
v_gene: TRBV5-1

CDR3aa: CSARGPRAPLGEKLFF
CDR3nt: TGCAGTGCTAGAGGCCCTCGGGCACCCTTGGGTGAAAAACTGTTTTTT
j_gene: TRBJ1-4
abundance: -
d_gene: -
v_gene: TRBV20-1

CDR3aa: CASSPLGDQPQHF
CDR3nt: TGTGCCAGCAGCCCCCTTGGCGATCAGCCCCAGCATTTT
j_gene: TRBJ1-5
abundance: -
d_gene: -
v_gene: TRBV6-1

CDR3aa: CATSVGGWDNEQFF
CDR3nt: TGTGCCACCAGTGTGGGGGGATGGGACAATGAGCAGTTCTTC
j_gene: TRBJ2-1
abundance: -
d_gene: -
v_gene: TRBV24-1

CDR3aa: CAIRESSGNTIYF
CDR3nt: TGTGCCATCAGGGAAAGCTCTGGAAACACCATATATTTT
j_gene: TRBJ1-3
abundance: few
d_gene: -
v_gene: TRBV10-3

CDR3aa: CASSLAGHEQYF
CDR3nt: TGTGCCAGCAGCTTAGCGGGTCACGAGCAGTACTTC
j_gene: TRBJ2-7
abundance: few
d_gene: TRBD2
v_gene: TRBV28

CDR3aa: CASSSDRFSSYEQYF
CDR3nt: TGCGCCAGCAGCAGCGACAGATTCAGCTCCTACGAGCAGTACTTC
j_gene: TRBJ2-7
abundance: -
d_gene: -
v_gene: TRBV4-3

CDR3aa: CSAVDRSTDTQYF
CDR3nt: TGCAGTGCCGTAGACAGGAGCACAGATACGCAGTATTTT
j_gene: TRBJ2-3
abundance: -
d_gene: -
v_gene: TRBV20-1